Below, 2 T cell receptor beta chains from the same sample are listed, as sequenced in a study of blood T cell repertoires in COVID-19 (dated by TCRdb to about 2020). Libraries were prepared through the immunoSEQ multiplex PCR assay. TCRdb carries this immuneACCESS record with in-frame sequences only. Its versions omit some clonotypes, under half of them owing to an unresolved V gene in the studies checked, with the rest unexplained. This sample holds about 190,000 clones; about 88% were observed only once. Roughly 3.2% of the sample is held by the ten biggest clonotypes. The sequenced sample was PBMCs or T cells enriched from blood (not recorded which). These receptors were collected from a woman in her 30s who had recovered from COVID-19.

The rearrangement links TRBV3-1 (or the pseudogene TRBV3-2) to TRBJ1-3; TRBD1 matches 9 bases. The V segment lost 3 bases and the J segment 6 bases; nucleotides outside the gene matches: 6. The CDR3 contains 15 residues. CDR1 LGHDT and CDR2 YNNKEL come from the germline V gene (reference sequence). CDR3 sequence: CASSHRDRDVNTIYF. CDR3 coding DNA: TGTGCCAGCAGCCACCGGGACAGGGACGTAAACACCATATATTTT.

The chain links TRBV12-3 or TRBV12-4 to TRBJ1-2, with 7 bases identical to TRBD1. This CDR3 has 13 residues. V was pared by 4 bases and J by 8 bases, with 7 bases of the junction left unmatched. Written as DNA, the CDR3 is TGTGCCAGCAGTTCAGGGGGTCGGAGAGGCTACACCTTC. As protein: CASSSGGRRGYTF.